This entry concerns a single T cell receptor beta chain. Produced via immunoSEQ multiplex PCR; TCRdb's table is partial and in-frame only. The sample includes over 10,000 clones, 77% seen only once; the top ten take 7% to 10%. The entry originates in a study of control samples from healthy donors and cancer patients. What was sequenced was formalin-fixed, paraffin-embedded tissue. The TCR originated in a male donor with melanoma.

The CDR3 nucleotides are TGTGCCAGCAGCTTTTTTCCGCAGACCCAGTACTTC. Encoded protein: CASSFFPQTQYF. V gene TRBV7-2 combines with J gene TRBJ2-5; D remains unclear. The CDR3 has 12 residues. Trimming stripped 3 bases from V and 6 bases from J, with 8 bases between. The V gene's germline CDR1 is SGHTA and CDR2 FQGNSA.